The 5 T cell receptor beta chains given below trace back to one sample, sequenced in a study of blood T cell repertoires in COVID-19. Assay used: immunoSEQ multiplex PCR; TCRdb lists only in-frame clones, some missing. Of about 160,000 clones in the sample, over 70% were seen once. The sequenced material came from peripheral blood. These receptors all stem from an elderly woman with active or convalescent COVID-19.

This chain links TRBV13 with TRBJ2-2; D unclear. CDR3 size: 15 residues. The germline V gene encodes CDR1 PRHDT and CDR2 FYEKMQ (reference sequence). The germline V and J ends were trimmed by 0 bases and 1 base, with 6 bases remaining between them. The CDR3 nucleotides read TGTGCCAGCAGCTTAGGCCTCGTGAACACCGGGGAGCTGTTTTTT. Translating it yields CASSLGLVNTGELFF. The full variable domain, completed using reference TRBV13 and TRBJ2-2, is AAGVIQSPRHLIKEKRETATLKCYPIPRHDTVYWYQQGPGQDPQFLISFYEKMQSDKGSIPDRFSAQQFSDYHSELNMSSLELGDSALYFCASSLGLVNTGELFFGEGSRLTVL.

The CDR3 DNA is TGTGCCAGCCTGCAAGAGGGGGCGCCAGGGCAGCCCCAGCATTTT. Protein product: CASLQEGAPGQPQHF. The chain recombines TRBV2 with TRBJ1-5; 7 nucleotides agree with TRBD1. The CDR3 runs 15 residues. From germline, CDR1 is SNHLY and CDR2 FYNNEI. The junction had 14 bases not matched to a gene; V was cut back by 8 bases and J by 7 bases.

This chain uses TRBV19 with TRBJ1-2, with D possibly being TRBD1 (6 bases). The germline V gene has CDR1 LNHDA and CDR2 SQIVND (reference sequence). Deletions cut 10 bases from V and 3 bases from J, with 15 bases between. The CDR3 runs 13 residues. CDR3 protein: CATNIQGDYGYTF. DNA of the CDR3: TGTGCCACCAACATACAGGGTGACTATGGCTACACCTTC.

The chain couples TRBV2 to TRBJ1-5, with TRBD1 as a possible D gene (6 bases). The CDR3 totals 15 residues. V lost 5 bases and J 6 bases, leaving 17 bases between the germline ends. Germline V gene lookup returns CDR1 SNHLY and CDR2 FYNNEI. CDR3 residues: CASSPGTKGSQPQHF. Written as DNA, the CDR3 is TGTGCCAGCAGTCCCGGGACAAAGGGGAGTCAGCCCCAGCATTTT. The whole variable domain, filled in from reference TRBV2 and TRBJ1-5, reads EPEVTQTPSHQVTQMGQEVILRCVPISNHLYFYWYRQILGQKVEFLVSFYNNEISEKSEIFDDQFSVERPDGSNFTLKIRSTKLEDSAMYFCASSPGTKGSQPQHFGDGTRLSIL.

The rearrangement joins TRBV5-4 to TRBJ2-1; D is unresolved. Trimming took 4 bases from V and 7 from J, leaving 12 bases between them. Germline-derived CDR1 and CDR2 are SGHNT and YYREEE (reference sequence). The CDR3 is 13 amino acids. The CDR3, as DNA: TGTGCCAGCAGCCTGGGGTCCGGGAATGAGCAGTTCTTC. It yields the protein CASSLGSGNEQFF.